The 20 T cell receptor beta chains reported below all come from one sample, sequenced in a study of radiation and T cells in renal cell carcinoma. Method: immunoSEQ multiplex PCR; TCRdb's copy keeps in-frame clones and lacks some. The profile shows some 75,000 clones, about 81% of them singletons. The time point was: blood 2 weeks post-SBRT. Treatment given: 15 Gy SBRT to primary tumor, nephrectomy 4 weeks later. Specimen: blood, collected from a patient whose treatment included radiotherapy and nephrectomy. These receptors all come from a man in his 60s with renal cell carcinoma.

This chain joins TRBV9 and TRBJ2-5, with D possibly TRBD1 on 6 matching bases. Trimming stripped 2 bases from V and 0 bases from J, with 8 bases between. The CDR3 runs to 14 residues. From germline, CDR1 is SGDLS and CDR2 YYNGEE. For the CDR3, the DNA is TGTGCCAGCAGCGTTCGACAGGACCAAGAGACCCAGTACTTC. This gives the protein CASSVRQDQETQYF.

The rearrangement uses TRBV6-6 and TRBJ1-5; D gene unclear. Between the trimmed V and J ends, which lost 5 bases and 2 bases, there was a span of 10 bases. CDR1 and CDR2 from the germline V gene are MNHNY and SVGAGI (reference sequence). There are 14 residues in the CDR3. The CDR3 spells CASSPSLGNQPQHF. In nucleotides, the CDR3 is TGTGCCAGCAGTCCTTCGTTGGGCAATCAGCCCCAGCATTTT.

This rearrangement joins TRBV12-2 to TRBJ2-7; the tabulated D call, TRBD2, remains unverified against the DNA. TRBV12-2 is an annotated pseudogene. The CDR3 is 14 residues long. CDR3 loop: CASRSTRALIGQYF. The DNA of the CDR3 is TGTGCAAGTCGCTCTACTAGGGCCTTGATCGGGCAGTACTTC.

The chain joins TRBV18 to TRBJ1-1; 10 bases match TRBD1. The CDR3 totals 15 residues. V lost 3 bases to trimming and J lost 4 bases; unmatched junction nucleotides: 5. Looked up from germline, CDR1 is KGHSH and CDR2 is LQKENI. The DNA for the CDR3 is TGTGCCAGCTCACCTTACCGGGACAGGGGCACTGAAGCTTTCTTT. It encodes CASSPYRDRGTEAFF.

The CDR3 protein is CASSERGRTEAFF. CDR3 in DNA: TGTGCCAGCAGTGAAAGGGGTCGGACTGAAGCTTTCTTT. The gene calls are TRBV6-1 and TRBJ1-1; D might be TRBD1 (5 bases). Germline CDR1 reads MNHNS; CDR2 reads SASEGT. The CDR3 length is 13 residues. Trimming took off 2 bases at V and 5 bases at J, with 9 bases between the two ends.

This clone has a single count. The chain links TRBV4-2 to TRBJ1-1, with 12 positions matching TRBD1. Germline CDR1 is LGHNA and CDR2 is YNFKEQ. J gave up 2 bases and V 0 bases, and 10 bases lay outside the gene matches. This CDR3 has 19 amino acids. DNA of the CDR3: TGTGCCAGCAGCCAAGATCCCACCGGGACAGGGGGCGCAAACACTGAAGCTTTCTTT. Protein sequence: CASSQDPTGTGGANTEAFF.

The chain recombines TRBV6-6 with TRBJ2-3, with TRBD1 matching 12 bases. Trimming removed 6 bases from V and 2 bases from J; junction bases left unmatched: 6. Germline CDR1 is MNHNY and CDR2 is SVGAGI (reference sequence). This CDR3 is built from 16 residues. The CDR3 DNA follows: TGTGCCAGCAGCCCGGGACAGGGGGCTTTCACAGATACGCAGTATTTT. It translates to CASSPGQGAFTDTQYF.

This clone was detected once. This sequence joins TRBV5-1 and TRBJ2-7, with 9 bases fitting TRBD2. The length of the CDR3 is 17 residues. V was pared by 4 bases and J by 7 bases, with 18 bases of the junction left unmatched. Germline V gene lookup returns CDR1 SGHRS and CDR2 YFSETQ. CDR3 DNA sequence: TGCGCCAGCAGCAACGGACTAGCGCGCCCACAGGGAGGGGAGCAGTACTTC. This codes for CASSNGLARPQGGEQYF.

V is TRBV11-3 and J is TRBJ2-1; possible D gene TRBD2, 6 bases. V shed 5 bases and J shed 8 bases, with 16 bases lying between them. In germline, CDR1 is SGHNT, CDR2 YENEEA. CDR3 length: 14 residues. The CDR3 DNA reads as TGTGCCAGCAGCCCCCAACCGACGGGGGATGAGCAGTTCTTC. This codes for CASSPQPTGDEQFF.

The rearrangement uses TRBV7-3 and TRBJ2-2; unclear D gene. The V end lost 5 bases, the J end lost 0 bases, and 10 bases lay between the germline ends. CDR3 length: 15 residues. Germline CDR1 SGHTA, CDR2 FQGTGA. CDR3 sequence reads: CASSRGLANTGELFF. Here the CDR3 DNA reads TGTGCCAGCAGCCGAGGTTTGGCGAACACCGGGGAGCTGTTTTTT.

The V gene is TRBV5-8, the J gene TRBJ1-1; no clear D. The V end lost 3 bases, the J end lost 9 bases, and 12 bases lay between the germline ends. The length of the CDR3 is 12 residues. Germline values: CDR1 SGHTS, CDR2 YDEGEE. The CDR3: CASSWPGRQAFF. CDR3 nucleotides: TGTGCCAGCAGCTGGCCTGGTAGACAAGCTTTCTTT.

The CDR3 sequence is CASSMLGTVGFDTQYF. The CDR3 DNA reads as TGTGCCAGTAGTATGCTAGGGACAGTCGGTTTTGATACGCAGTATTTT. The V gene is TRBV19, the J gene TRBJ2-3; 7 bases match TRBD1. The J segment lost 6 bases and the V segment lost 3 bases, leaving 12 bases of the junction unmatched. Germline V gene lookup returns CDR1 LNHDA and CDR2 SQIVND (reference sequence). CDR3 length: 16 residues.

This chain uses TRBV9 with TRBJ1-2, with 8 bases identical to TRBD1. With V trimmed by 4 bases and J by 4 bases, 15 bases remained unmatched. Per the germline V gene, CDR1 is SGDLS and CDR2 is YYNGEE. The CDR3 sequence is 17 residues long. The CDR3 region is CASSSRPSDRVRYGYTF. Written as DNA, the CDR3 is TGTGCCAGCAGCTCTAGACCATCGGACAGGGTCCGCTATGGCTACACCTTC.

The CDR3 reads CASSPGSPGYTQYF. The CDR3 DNA is TGTGCCAGCAGTCCGGGATCCCCGGGGTATACGCAGTATTTT. J is TRBJ2-3 and V is TRBV5-6; tentatively, D is TRBD2 (5 bases). The length of the CDR3 is 14 residues. Germline-derived CDR1 and CDR2 are SGHDT and YYEEEE. V lost 5 bases and J lost 7, with 17 bases in between.

The CDR3 region is CASSYSGTSVNEQFF. In nucleotides, the CDR3 is TGTGCCAGCAGTTACTCGGGGACTAGCGTAAATGAGCAGTTCTTC. The chain is built from TRBV6-5 and TRBJ2-1, with 10 nucleotides matching TRBD2. The CDR3 loop spans 15 amino acids. CDR1 is MNHEY, CDR2 SVGAGI, per germline. V shed 0 bases, J shed 7 bases, and the junction held 3 bases outside the gene matches.

The V and J genes are TRBV6-1 and TRBJ1-4, with unresolved D. The V end lost 7 bases, the J end lost 8 bases, and 14 bases lay between the germline ends. Germline V gene lookup returns CDR1 MNHNS and CDR2 SASEGT. The CDR3 consists of 13 residues. This CDR3 reads CASNETPGEKLFF. The CDR3 nucleotides are TGTGCCAGCAACGAGACCCCGGGCGAAAAACTGTTTTTT.

The table lists this clone with a few counts. The chain recombines TRBV4-1 with TRBJ1-5; D gene uncertain. The V end lost 1 base, the J end lost 7 bases, and 8 bases lay between the germline ends. This CDR3 comprises 13 residues. Germline CDR1 and CDR2: MGHRA and YSYEKL. For the CDR3, the DNA is TGCGCCAGCAGCCAAGGACGTGGCCAGCCCCAGCATTTT. Amino acid sequence: CASSQGRGQPQHF.

With regard to this clone: One end of the junction is discordant with germline, which a read error may explain. The chain is built from TRBV7-9 and TRBJ2-3, with 8 nucleotides matching TRBD2. The CDR3 totals 14 residues. Per the germline V gene, CDR1 is SEHNR and CDR2 is FQNEAQ (reference sequence). The CDR3 nucleotides read TGTGCCAGCAGCCTAGCGGGCCCCACAGATACGCAGTATTTT. Translation: CASSLAGPTDTQYF.

This sequence joins TRBV28 and TRBJ1-5, with 8 bases that match TRBD1. CDR3 length: 18 residues. Germline lookup yields CDR1 MDHEN and CDR2 SYDVKM. V lost 6 bases and J lost 2; bases outside the gene matches: 15. CDR3 nucleotide sequence: TGTGCCAGCAGCTTTCCACCAATGACAGGGGTAGGCAATCAGCCCCAGCATTTT. Translation gives CASSFPPMTGVGNQPQHF.

This chain connects TRBV27 to TRBJ1-1; D ambiguous. The CDR3 extends over 14 amino acids. V shed 5 bases and J shed 7 bases, with 17 bases lying between them. Germline V gene sequence: CDR1 MNHEY, CDR2 SMNVEV (reference sequence). The chain's CDR3 is CASSLSALSVEAFF. CDR3 nucleotide sequence: TGTGCCAGCAGTCTTTCCGCTCTGTCTGTTGAAGCTTTCTTT.